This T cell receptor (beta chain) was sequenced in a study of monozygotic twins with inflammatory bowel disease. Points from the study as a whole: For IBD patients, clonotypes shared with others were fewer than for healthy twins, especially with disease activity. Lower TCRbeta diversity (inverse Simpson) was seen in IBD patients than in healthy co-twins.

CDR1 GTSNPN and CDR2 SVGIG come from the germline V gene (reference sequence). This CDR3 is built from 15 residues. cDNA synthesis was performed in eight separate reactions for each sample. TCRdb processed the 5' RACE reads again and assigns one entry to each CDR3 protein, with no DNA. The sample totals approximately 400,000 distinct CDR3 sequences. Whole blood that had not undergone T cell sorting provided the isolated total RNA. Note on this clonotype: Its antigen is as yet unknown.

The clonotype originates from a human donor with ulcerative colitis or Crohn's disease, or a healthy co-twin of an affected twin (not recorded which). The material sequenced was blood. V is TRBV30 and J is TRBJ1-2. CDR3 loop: CAWSVGQVSNYGYTF.